This passage covers 11 T cell receptor beta chains from one sample sequenced in a study of brain metastases from non-small cell lung cancer. Assay: immunoSEQ multiplex PCR; the TCRdb copy retains only in-frame clones and omits some. The sample holds some 450 clones, around 92% seen once. Input material: primary lung tumor tissue. Every receptor here comes from a donor aged 40 or over with non-small cell lung cancer.

The chain joins TRBV19 to TRBJ2-6, with D perhaps TRBD1 (6 bases). CDR1 and CDR2 from the germline V gene are LNHDA and SQIVND (reference sequence). Trimming removed 9 bases at V and 0 bases at J, with 21 bases between. The CDR3 loop spans 18 amino acids. The CDR3 spells CASTYRALIFSGANVLTF. The CDR3 nucleotides read TGTGCCAGCACCTACAGGGCCCTTATTTTCTCTGGGGCCAACGTCCTGACTTTC.

The V and J genes are TRBV7-9 and TRBJ1-1, with D possibly matching TRBD1 (5 bases). V was cut by 7 bases and J by 1 base, with 7 bases left in between. This CDR3 is 12 amino acids long. From germline, CDR1 is SEHNR and CDR2 FQNEAQ (reference sequence). The CDR3 DNA sequence: TGTGCCAGCAAGGGGCAGAACACTGAAGCTTTCTTT. Protein sequence: CASKGQNTEAFF. The full variable domain, rest sourced from reference TRBV7-9 and TRBJ1-1, is DTGVSQNPRHKITKRGQNVTFRCDPISEHNRLYWYRQTLGQGPEFLTYFQNEAQLEKSRLLSDRFSAERPKGSFSTLEIQRTEQGDSAMYLCASKGQNTEAFFGQGTRLTVV.

This chain uses TRBV4-1 with TRBJ1-6; TRBD1 might be the D (5 bases). Germline V CDR1 and CDR2: MGHRA, YSYEKL. The length of the CDR3 is 15 residues. Trimming stripped 1 base from V and 10 bases from J, with 14 bases between. The CDR3 is CASSQAVSRVSPLHF. CDR3 DNA sequence: TGCGCCAGCAGCCAAGCGGTGTCCAGGGTCTCACCCCTCCACTTT.

This chain connects TRBV19 to TRBJ2-1; D may correspond to TRBD1 or TRBD2 (5 bases each). The CDR3 loop spans 16 amino acids. Trimming took off 0 bases at V and 4 bases at J, with 13 bases between the two ends. The V gene's germline CDR1 is LNHDA and CDR2 SQIVND (reference sequence). The CDR3 DNA follows: TGTGCCAGTAGTATAGATCTCTGGGGGTCATACAATGAGCAGTTCTTC. Its translation is CASSIDLWGSYNEQFF.

V usage is TRBV6-5 and J usage is TRBJ1-1; TRBD1 might be the D (6 bases). The length of the CDR3 is 13 residues. CDR1 and CDR2 from the germline V gene are MNHEY and SVGAGI. V was clipped by 6 bases and J by 3 bases, with 11 bases between them. The CDR3 bases are TGTGCCAGCAGCCTCCGACAGGACACTGAAGCTTTCTTT. It specifies CASSLRQDTEAFF.

The chain joins TRBV7-3 to TRBJ2-7; TRBD2 matches at 10 bases. CDR3 length: 15 residues. The J segment lost 4 bases and the V segment lost 0 bases, leaving 3 bases of the junction unmatched. Per germline, CDR1 SGHTA and CDR2 FQGTGA. Here the CDR3 DNA reads TGTGCCAGCAGCTTAACTAGCGGGGGGTCGTACGAGCAGTACTTC. It codes for CASSLTSGGSYEQYF.

The chain couples TRBV19 to TRBJ1-2; 8 bases agree with TRBD1. Germline CDR1 and CDR2: LNHDA and SQIVND (reference sequence). The trim removed 3 bases at V and 4 bases at J, leaving 4 bases unmatched. This CDR3 contains 14 residues. CDR3 in amino acids: CASSMTGEAYGYTF. The CDR3, as DNA: TGTGCCAGTAGTATGACAGGGGAGGCCTATGGCTACACCTTC.

The chain recombines TRBV6-1 with TRBJ2-7; 10 positions agree with TRBD2. The trim removed 1 base at V and 3 bases at J, leaving 3 bases unmatched. Germline CDR1 is MNHNS and CDR2 is SASEGT. The CDR3 extends over 15 amino acids. The CDR3 region has the DNA TGTGCCAGCAGTGAAGGTTGGACTAGCGGCTACGAGCAGTACTTC. Translating gives CASSEGWTSGYEQYF.

V gene TRBV6-6 combines with J gene TRBJ2-7, with D unclear. The length of the CDR3 is 14 residues. Trimming stripped 6 bases from V and 2 bases from J, with 14 bases between. Germline V gene data show CDR1 as MNHNY and CDR2 as SVGAGI (reference sequence). CDR3 DNA: TGTGCCAGCAGGCGACAAGGGCGGACCTACGAGCAGTACTTC. It encodes CASRRQGRTYEQYF.

This rearrangement joins TRBV19 to TRBJ2-1; 11 bases line up with TRBD2. The ends lost 3 bases at V and 2 bases at J; junction bases unmatched: 0. The CDR3 spans 15 residues. CDR1 LNHDA and CDR2 SQIVND come from the germline V gene (reference sequence). In DNA form, the CDR3 reads TGTGCCAGTAGTATGACTAGCGGGGCCTACAATGAGCAGTTCTTC. The encoded protein is CASSMTSGAYNEQFF.

The V call is TRBV6-5, the J call TRBJ2-7, with 9 bases aligning to TRBD2. CDR1 is MNHEY, CDR2 SVGAGI, per germline. This CDR3 spans 14 amino acids. V gave up 4 bases and J gave up 2 bases; unmatched junction bases: 3. CDR3 amino acids: CASSLLAGPYEQYF. DNA for the CDR3: TGTGCCAGCAGTTTACTAGCGGGCCCCTACGAGCAGTACTTC.